Described below is a single T cell receptor beta chain sequence and its context. Its target is not known. The assay was immunoSEQ multiplex PCR, and TCRdb's table has in-frame clones only and misses some. The sample includes roughly 100,000 clones, 90% of them seen just once. These data belong to a study of OX40 agonist ivuxolimab in advanced cancers. As for the study in general: With a range of roughly 20 to 79, age averaged roughly 60 years, and about 83% were male. Study-wide results and limits: Antigen targets of the expanded peripheral T cells went undetermined.

Enrollment shut out patients with autoimmune disease history or systemic immunosuppression. Germline-derived CDR1 and CDR2 are LNHDA and SQIVND (reference sequence). The trim removed 7 bases at V and 8 bases at J, leaving 21 bases unmatched. The CDR3 has 17 residues. This TCR derives from an adult with an advanced solid tumor such as melanoma, head and neck, liver or kidney cancer. The chain carries TRBV19 and TRBJ1-1; 8 bases map to TRBD1. The sample consisted of CD4+ or CD8+ T cells sorted from blood, taken in a trial of the OX40 agonist ivuxolimab. The CDR3 bases are TGTGCCAGTATCCCGACAGGGGATTGGACTTCGGGAACCGAAGCTTTCTTT. Translating gives CASIPTGDWTSGTEAFF.